Listed here are 20 T cell receptor beta chains from one sample, sequenced in a study of PD-1 blockade in classical Hodgkin lymphoma. Every patient had relapsed following autologous stem cell transplantation, and cohorts differed in brentuximab vedotin exposure. Assay: immunoSEQ multiplex PCR; the TCRdb copy retains only in-frame clones and omits some. The table records about 98,000 clones, roughly 92% of them present only once. The input for sequencing was peripheral blood mononuclear cells (PBMCs), taken at baseline. These receptors originate from a human donor with classical Hodgkin lymphoma.

As regards this clone: One junction end disagrees with the germline gene, perhaps due to a read error. Written as DNA, the CDR3 is TGTGCCAGCAGTGAACTCGGTACCTCAGGTATATATCACTTC. Protein sequence: CASSELGTSGIYHF. This sequence joins TRBV2 and TRBJ2-7; no clear D gene. Germline CDR1 SNHLY, CDR2 FYNNEI. CDR3 length: 14 amino acids.

This clone was detected once. The V call is TRBV5-5, the J call TRBJ1-1; possible D gene TRBD1, 6 bases. V dropped 1 base and J dropped 3 bases, with 16 bases sitting between them. In germline, CDR1 is SGHKS, CDR2 YYEKEE (reference sequence). CDR3 length: 16 amino acids. The CDR3 protein is CASSLWAGGLDTEAFF. CDR3 bases: TGTGCCAGCAGCTTGTGGGCCGGGGGGCTAGACACTGAAGCTTTCTTT. The full variable domain, rest sourced from reference TRBV5-5 and TRBJ1-1, is DAGVTQSPTHLIKTRGQQVTLRCSPISGHKSVSWYQQVLGQGPQFIFQYYEKEERGRGNFPDRFSARQFPNYSSELNVNALLLGDSALYLCASSLWAGGLDTEAFFGQGTRLTVV.

This chain links TRBV27 with TRBJ2-7; D possibly uses TRBD1 or TRBD2 (5 bases each). Per germline, CDR1 MNHEY and CDR2 SMNVEV (reference sequence). The CDR3 totals 15 residues. V was pared by 4 bases and J by 3 bases, with 16 bases between. The CDR3 coding sequence is TGTGCCAGCAGTTGGGACGGCCACCAGCTCTACGAGCAGTACTTC. Translated: CASSWDGHQLYEQYF.

This rearrangement joins TRBV10-3 to TRBJ1-5; D may be TRBD1 (6 bases). V lost 4 bases, J lost 0 bases, and 10 bases lay in between. Germline-derived CDR1 and CDR2 are ENHRY and SYGVKD. CDR3 size: 15 residues. CDR3 loop: CAISARTDSNQPQHF. The CDR3 DNA follows: TGTGCCATCAGTGCTCGGACAGATAGCAATCAGCCCCAGCATTTT.

The gene calls are TRBV4-1 and TRBJ2-4; D perhaps matches TRBD2 (7 bases). Trimming shortened V by 0 bases and J by 1 base, and 13 bases separated the two germline ends. Germline V gene data show CDR1 as MGHRA and CDR2 as YSYEKL. The CDR3 runs to 17 residues. The DNA of the CDR3 is TGCGCCAGCAGCCAAGATGGGGGGGGCCGCGCCAAAAACATTCAGTACTTC. This codes for CASSQDGGGRAKNIQYF.

V gene TRBV27 combines with J gene TRBJ1-6; D is uncertain. Germline V gives CDR1 MNHEY, CDR2 SMNVEV (reference sequence). The CDR3 sequence is 11 residues long. V lost 4 bases to trimming and J lost 14 bases, with 9 bases between them. DNA for the CDR3: TGTGCCAGCAGTTCCGATGGAACCCTCCACTTT. Its translation is CASSSDGTLHF.

V is TRBV18 and J is TRBJ2-2; TRBD2 agrees at 14 bases. The V segment lost 5 bases and the J segment 0 bases; nucleotides outside the gene matches: 5. This CDR3 has 18 residues. Germline V gives CDR1 KGHSH, CDR2 LQKENI. For the CDR3, the DNA is TGTGCCAGCTCATCGGGACTAGCGGGAGTGGCGAACACCGGGGAGCTGTTTTTT. Its protein is CASSSGLAGVANTGELFF.

The chain joins TRBV7-9 to TRBJ2-7; 7 bases align to TRBD2. This CDR3 comprises 14 residues. J gave up 3 bases and V 1 base, and 3 bases lay outside the gene matches. Germline-derived CDR1 and CDR2 are SEHNR and FQNEAQ (reference sequence). The CDR3 here is CASSLVGGSYEQYF. CDR3 nucleotides: TGTGCCAGCAGCTTAGTGGGCGGGAGCTACGAGCAGTACTTC.

Of note for this clone: The same CDR3 can be traced to other DNA sequences in this sample. V gene TRBV5-6 combines with J gene TRBJ2-3; D not resolved. V lost 0 bases and J 0 bases, leaving 2 bases between the germline ends. This CDR3 has 13 amino acids. Germline V CDR1 and CDR2: SGHDT, YYEEEE. Here the CDR3 DNA reads TGTGCCAGCAGCTTGGGAAGCACAGATACGCAGTATTTT. Translation gives CASSLGSTDTQYF.

The chain links TRBV7-2 to TRBJ2-2; D not resolved. CDR1 is SGHTA, CDR2 FQGNSA, per germline. Trimming stripped 2 bases from V and 8 bases from J, with 12 bases between. This CDR3 region has 14 residues. As DNA, the CDR3 is TGTGCCAGCAGCTTATACTCCTACTCGGGGGAGCTGTTTTTT. The encoded protein is CASSLYSYSGELFF.

The chain carries TRBV7-8 and TRBJ2-7, with 8 bases matching TRBD1. J gave up 1 base and V 7 bases, and 6 bases lay outside the gene matches. CDR1 and CDR2 from the germline V gene are SGHVS and FQNEAQ. The length of the CDR3 is 14 residues. CDR3: CASTQDRVSYEQYF. CDR3 nucleotides: TGTGCCAGCACCCAGGACAGGGTTTCCTACGAGCAGTACTTC.

The chain employs TRBV7-8 and TRBJ2-7; the match to TRBD2 covers 7 bases. Germline values: CDR1 SGHVS, CDR2 FQNEAQ. This CDR3 has 15 residues. Unmatched junction bases numbered 2, after V lost 0 bases and J lost 0 bases. The CDR3 here is CASSLARTSSYEQYF. For the CDR3, the DNA is TGTGCCAGCAGCTTAGCTAGGACTAGCTCCTACGAGCAGTACTTC. Complete variable domain (other parts from reference TRBV7-8 and TRBJ2-7): GAGVSQSPRYKVAKRGQDVALRCDPISGHVSLFWYQQALGQGPEFLTYFQNEAQLDKSGLPSDRFFAERPEGSVSTLKIQRTQQEDSAVYLCASSLARTSSYEQYFGPGTRLTVT.

This clone occurred once. The chain has TRBV5-4 and TRBJ1-1; no definite D call. Germline-derived CDR1 and CDR2 are SGHNT and YYREEE (reference sequence). This CDR3 is 16 amino acids long. V lost 0 bases, J lost 4 bases, and 16 bases lay in between. CDR3 sequence: CASSLAGSPRRTEAFF. DNA for the CDR3: TGTGCCAGCAGCTTGGCCGGGAGCCCGCGGCGCACTGAAGCTTTCTTT.

This clone appeared a single time. The genes are TRBV5-1 and TRBJ1-2; perhaps TRBD1 as D (5 bases). The CDR3 covers 16 residues. CDR1 SGHRS and CDR2 YFSETQ come from the germline V gene. Trimming left V 2 bases short and J 8 bases short, with 22 bases between. The CDR3 reads CASSFTAGKGEPGYTF. Written as DNA, the CDR3 is TGCGCCAGCAGCTTTACCGCAGGGAAAGGGGAGCCCGGCTACACCTTC. Drawing the rest from reference TRBV5-1 and TRBJ1-2, the complete variable domain is KAGVTQTPRYLIKTRGQQVTLSCSPISGHRSVSWYQQTPGQGLQFLFEYFSETQRNKGNFPGRFSGRQFSNSRSEMNVSTLELGDSALYLCASSFTAGKGEPGYTFGSGTRLTVV.

The chain has TRBV7-2 and TRBJ2-1; the match to TRBD2 covers 14 bases. Trimming took 3 bases from V and 9 from J; bases not matched to a gene: 4. The CDR3 length is 15 residues. From germline, CDR1 is SGHTA and CDR2 FQGNSA. The CDR3 is CASSLGLAGVVEQFF. The CDR3 coding sequence is TGTGCCAGCAGCTTGGGACTAGCGGGAGTAGTTGAGCAGTTCTTC.

This rearrangement joins TRBV5-4 to TRBJ2-1; tentative D call: TRBD2 (6 bases). With 1 base removed from V and 4 bases from J, the gap between germline ends came to 9 bases. The CDR3 is made up of 14 amino acids. CDR1 SGHNT and CDR2 YYREEE come from the germline V gene (reference sequence). The CDR3 DNA sequence: TGTGCCAGCAGCTTGTGGGACTCATACAATGAGCAGTTCTTC. Protein sequence: CASSLWDSYNEQFF.

This clone was seen a single time. V is TRBV28 and J is TRBJ2-1, with TRBD2 matching over 9 bases. CDR1 and CDR2 (germline): MDHEN, SYDVKM. The V gene end was trimmed by 5 bases and the J gene end by 6 bases; junction bases not matched to a gene: 5. The CDR3 contains 14 residues. CDR3 in amino acids: CASSAGGPSNEQFF. The CDR3 coding sequence is TGTGCCAGCAGTGCGGGAGGGCCGAGCAATGAGCAGTTCTTC.

The rearrangement uses TRBV28 and TRBJ1-2; 7 nucleotides match TRBD1. Per the germline V gene, CDR1 is MDHEN and CDR2 is SYDVKM. The CDR3 has 14 residues. Trimming removed 6 bases from V and 2 bases from J; junction bases left unmatched: 6. CDR3 in DNA: TGTGCCAGCAGCGCCCCGGGACAGAACTATGGCTACACCTTC. Translation: CASSAPGQNYGYTF.

The chain links TRBV28 to TRBJ2-7; D remains ambiguous. Trimming took 2 bases from V and 1 from J, leaving 9 bases between them. The germline V gene encodes CDR1 MDHEN and CDR2 SYDVKM. This CDR3 has 14 residues. CDR3 amino acids: CASSLVRKSYEQYF. The CDR3 DNA sequence: TGTGCCAGCAGTTTAGTGCGGAAATCCTACGAGCAGTACTTC.

The genes are TRBV18 and TRBJ2-7, with 8 bases lining up with TRBD2. Germline loops: CDR1 KGHSH, CDR2 LQKENI. V gave up 3 bases and J gave up 6 bases; unmatched junction bases: 13. CDR3 size: 16 residues. In DNA form, the CDR3 reads TGTGCCAGCTCACCCAAGGGGCTAGCGGGTTCTGTCGAGCAGTACTTC. Its translation is CASSPKGLAGSVEQYF.